This is a list of T cell receptor beta chains from one sample in a study of T cells in Graves' hyperthyroidism and ophthalmopathy. One entry per CDR3 protein, called by TCRdb with MiXCR from the multiplex PCR reads. Of around 500,000 distinct CDR3 sequences in the sample, approximately 15% were seen once. Sequences were obtained from blood. Receptors were obtained from a middle-aged woman with Graves' hyperthyroidism. CDR3s include the opening cysteine and the closing phenylalanine or tryptophan. Fields, in order: J gene, V gene, clone size, D gene, CDR3 protein, CDR3 DNA. The D gene is left open where the match is weak. Where a row states a size, it is once, few, many or the class of an expanded clone; other rows omit it.

j_call: TRBJ1-2
v_call: TRBV12-3/TRBV12-4
clone_size: few
d_call: TRBD1
cdr3_aa: CASSTGTGRSGYTF
cdr3_nt: TGTGCCAGCAGTACCGGGACAGGGCGGTCTGGCTACACCTTC

j_call: TRBJ1-5
v_call: TRBV4-1
clone_size: NA
d_call: TRBD1
cdr3_aa: CASSQEGPGQGGQPQHF
cdr3_nt: TGCGCCAGCAGCCAAGAGGGGCCGGGACAGGGGGGTCAGCCCCAGCATTTT

j_call: TRBJ2-7
v_call: TRBV3-1
clone_size: few
d_call: TRBD2
cdr3_aa: CASSPDPLRTSGRVQTSYEQYF
cdr3_nt: TGTGCCAGCAGCCCCGACCCGCTAAGGACTAGCGGGAGGGTCCAAACCTCCTACGAGCAGTACTTC

j_call: TRBJ1-2
v_call: TRBV20-1
clone_size: few
d_call: NA
cdr3_aa: CSARDLDAQGTYGYTF
cdr3_nt: TGCAGTGCTAGAGATCTAGACGCGCAGGGGACCTATGGCTACACCTTC

j_call: TRBJ2-5
v_call: TRBV7-9
clone_size: many
d_call: NA
cdr3_aa: CASSLRSPQETQYF
cdr3_nt: TGTGCCAGCAGCTTAAGATCCCCCCAAGAGACCCAGTACTTC

j_call: TRBJ2-1
v_call: TRBV7-9
clone_size: many
d_call: NA
cdr3_aa: CASRTQKPKRQGITPYEQFF
cdr3_nt: TGTGCCAGCAGGACACAGAAACCGAAAAGGCAGGGTATTACACCGTATGAGCAGTTCTTC

j_call: TRBJ1-2
v_call: TRBV20-1
clone_size: many
d_call: NA
cdr3_aa: CSAETGLNYGYTF
cdr3_nt: TGCAGTGCAGAGACAGGTCTCAACTATGGCTACACCTTC

j_call: TRBJ2-3
v_call: TRBV28
clone_size: many
d_call: TRBD1
cdr3_aa: CASSQPGTGGIDTQYF
cdr3_nt: TGTGCCAGCAGTCAGCCCGGGACAGGGGGAATAGATACGCAGTATTTT

j_call: TRBJ2-7
v_call: TRBV6-1
clone_size: NA
d_call: TRBD1
cdr3_aa: CAVQTGAHEQYF
cdr3_nt: TGTGCCGTACAGACAGGGGCCCACGAGCAGTACTTC

j_call: TRBJ1-2
v_call: TRBV7-8
clone_size: many
d_call: NA
cdr3_aa: CASSLEGGRSSRYTF
cdr3_nt: TGTGCCAGCAGCTTAGAGGGAGGGCGCAGTAGTCGCTACACCTTC

j_call: TRBJ1-5
v_call: TRBV6-1
clone_size: NA
d_call: NA
cdr3_aa: CASSKSGSNQPQHF
cdr3_nt: TGTGCCAGCAGTAAGTCGGGGAGCAATCAGCCCCAGCATTTT

j_call: TRBJ2-5
v_call: TRBV9
clone_size: many
d_call: TRBD1
cdr3_aa: CASSVDDRAGTQYF
cdr3_nt: TGTGCCAGCAGCGTAGATGACAGGGCAGGGACCCAGTACTTC

j_call: TRBJ2-5
v_call: TRBV11-2
clone_size: once
d_call: NA
cdr3_aa: CASSLGYASSPQGTQYF
cdr3_nt: TGTGCCAGCAGCTTAGGGTATGCTAGCAGCCCTCAAGGGACCCAGTACTTC

j_call: TRBJ2-1
v_call: TRBV4-2
clone_size: many
d_call: NA
cdr3_aa: CASSPIANSYNEQFF
cdr3_nt: TGTGCCAGCAGCCCAATAGCGAACTCCTACAATGAGCAGTTCTTC

j_call: TRBJ2-7
v_call: TRBV6-1
clone_size: few
d_call: TRBD1
cdr3_aa: CASRGTQGAVHEQYF
cdr3_nt: TGTGCCAGCAGGGGAACACAGGGGGCTGTCCACGAGCAGTACTTC

j_call: TRBJ2-3
v_call: TRBV20-1
clone_size: many
d_call: TRBD1
cdr3_aa: CSARQGESRDTQYF
cdr3_nt: TGCAGTGCTCGACAGGGGGAAAGCCGTGATACGCAGTATTTT

j_call: TRBJ2-7
v_call: TRBV4-2
clone_size: few
d_call: NA
cdr3_aa: CASSQEVGGEQYF
cdr3_nt: TGTGCCAGCAGCCAAGAAGTAGGGGGCGAGCAGTACTTC

j_call: TRBJ2-7
v_call: TRBV6-5
clone_size: many
d_call: TRBD1
cdr3_aa: CASSYSIPGTGGNEQYF
cdr3_nt: TGTGCCAGCAGTTACTCGATACCCGGGACAGGGGGTAACGAGCAGTACTTC

j_call: TRBJ1-5
v_call: TRBV27
clone_size: many
d_call: NA
cdr3_aa: CASSLGPTHQPQHF
cdr3_nt: TGTGCCAGCAGTCTAGGACCGACTCACCAGCCCCAGCATTTT

j_call: TRBJ2-7
v_call: TRBV10-3
clone_size: NA
d_call: NA
cdr3_aa: CASAQESYEQYF
cdr3_nt: TGTGCCAGCGCCCAGGAGTCCTACGAGCAGTACTTC

j_call: TRBJ1-1
v_call: TRBV6-1
clone_size: many
d_call: NA
cdr3_aa: CASSPSPLGGTEAFF
cdr3_nt: TGTGCCAGCAGTCCCAGTCCCCTCGGAGGAACTGAAGCTTTCTTT

j_call: TRBJ2-7
v_call: TRBV7-2
clone_size: NA
d_call: NA
cdr3_aa: CASSLEFVASYEQYF
cdr3_nt: TGTGCCAGCAGCTTAGAGTTCGTAGCCTCCTACGAGCAGTACTTC

j_call: TRBJ2-7
v_call: TRBV20-1
clone_size: NA
d_call: TRBD2
cdr3_aa: CSAVTSGRAGYEQYF
cdr3_nt: TGCAGTGCGGTGACTAGCGGAAGGGCCGGATACGAGCAGTACTTC

j_call: TRBJ1-5
v_call: TRBV28
clone_size: many
d_call: TRBD1
cdr3_aa: CASSPRDRSLYSNQPQHF
cdr3_nt: TGTGCCAGCAGCCCTAGGGACAGATCCCTCTATAGCAATCAGCCCCAGCATTTT

j_call: TRBJ2-1
v_call: TRBV24-1
clone_size: few
d_call: NA
cdr3_aa: CATSGGPGRLRDNEQFF
cdr3_nt: TGTGCCACCAGTGGAGGACCGGGACGTTTAAGAGACAATGAGCAGTTCTTC